Listed here are 26 T cell receptor beta chains from one sample, sequenced in a study of tumor and adjacent non-tumor tissue in lung cancer. No cell sorting was done before RNA was extracted from the tissue. The library came from three nested PCR rounds adapted from ARM-PCR protocols. TCRdb independently ran MiXCR on the multiplex PCR reads; one entry per CDR3 protein. The sample lists fewer than 120,000 distinct CDR3 sequences; approximately 87% were seen once. Sequencing was performed on lung tumor tissue. The receptor source for this set is a man aged 65 to 79 with non-small cell lung cancer.

Comment on this clonotype: Compared with germline, one end of the junction differs, possibly owing to a read error. The gene calls are TRBV10-1 and TRBJ2-1; 8 nucleotides match TRBD2. The CDR3 has 14 amino acids. Germline V lookup: CDR1 WNHNN, CDR2 SYGVQD (reference sequence). The DNA of the CDR3 is TGTGCCAGCAGCCCCCTCCGGGGGGGCTTTAAGCAGTTCTTC. This sequence encodes CASSPLRGGFKQFF.

In its sample, this clonotype was seen once. Germline is not matched at one junction end, which may reflect a read error. V gene TRBV19 combines with J gene TRBJ1-6; the D is unclear. CDR1 LNHDA and CDR2 SQIVND come from the germline V gene (reference sequence). This CDR3 contains 14 residues. The CDR3: CVSTSSVGNSPLHF. DNA of the CDR3: TGTGTCAGTACGAGTTCCGTTGGGAATTCACCCCTCCACTTT.

On this clonotype: Germline and junction disagree at one end, which may indicate a read error. The CDR3 DNA is TGTACCAGCAGCTTGGGACAGGGACCGACCTACGAGCAGTACTTC. Translated: CTSSLGQGPTYEQYF. The chain recombines TRBV5-4 with TRBJ2-7; the match to TRBD1 covers 9 bases. The CDR3 runs 15 residues. Looked up from germline, CDR1 is SGHNT and CDR2 is YYREEE (reference sequence).

Remarks on this clonotype: Likely a read error: the CDR3 ends without its conserved phenylalanine or tryptophan. The chain carries TRBV20-1 and TRBJ2-5; 12 nucleotides line up with TRBD2. This CDR3 region has 12 residues. The J segment lost 7 bases and the V segment lost 7 bases, leaving 4 bases of the junction unmatched. The germline V gene encodes CDR1 DFQATT and CDR2 SNEGSKA (reference sequence). In nucleotides, the CDR3 is TGCAGTGTTGGACTAGCGGGGTTGACCCAGTACCTT. Translated: CSVGLAGLTQYL.

Comments on this clonotype: The conserved closing phenylalanine or tryptophan is absent in this CDR3, likely reflecting a read error. The rearrangement joins TRBV6-1 to TRBJ2-6, with 10 bases lining up with TRBD2. The CDR3 totals 18 residues. CDR1 and CDR2 from the germline V gene are MNHNS and SASEGT. For the CDR3, the DNA is TGTGCCAGCAATCCTGGACTAGCGGCACACTCTGGGGCCAACGCCCTGACTTAC. Encoded protein: CASNPGLAAHSGANALTY.

In the case of this clonotype: A read error may explain this, as a much larger clone is one base away. The V call is TRBV24-1, the J call TRBJ2-2, with D possibly TRBD2 on 5 matching bases. CDR3 size: 11 residues. Germline values: CDR1 KGHDR, CDR2 SFDVKD. The CDR3 loop reads CATATHGELLF. The CDR3 DNA is TGTGCCACGGCGACCCACGGGGAGCTGTTATTT.

Remarks on this clonotype: The junction departs from the called germline gene at one end, perhaps through a read error. This chain connects TRBV13 to TRBJ2-7, with TRBD1 as a possible D gene (5 bases). The germline V gene has CDR1 PRHDT and CDR2 FYEKMQ (reference sequence). CDR3 length: 13 amino acids. The CDR3 protein is CASSLWQGHKQYF. CDR3 in DNA: TGTGCCAGTAGCTTATGGCAGGGCCACAAGCAGTACTTC.

This clonotype was detected once. The rearrangement joins TRBV29-1 to TRBJ1-2; TRBD1 might be the D (6 bases). The CDR3 loop spans 15 amino acids. The V end lost 4 bases, the J end lost 5 bases, and 20 bases lay between the germline ends. Germline V gene data show CDR1 as SQVTM and CDR2 as ANQGSEA. The CDR3 nucleotides read TGCAGCGTTGGATGCCCGGGACACGGGAGATATGGCTACACCTTC. This gives the protein CSVGCPGHGRYGYTF.

On this clonotype: One junction end disagrees with the germline gene, perhaps due to a read error. The chain is built from TRBV5-4 and TRBJ2-1; D possibly corresponds to TRBD2 (6 bases). The CDR3 sequence is 12 residues long. Germline CDR1 and CDR2: SGHNT and YYREEE (reference sequence). The CDR3 loop is CASSEKAGELLF. As DNA, the CDR3 is TGTGCCAGCAGTGAGAAAGCGGGTGAGCTGTTATTC. Based on the CDR3 plus reference TRBV5-4 and TRBJ2-1, the full variable domain is ETGVTQSPTHLIKTRGQQVTLRCSSQSGHNTVSWYQQALGQGPQFIFQYYREEENGRGNFPPRFSGLQFPNYSSELNVNALELDDSALYLCASSEKAGELLFGPGTRLTVL.

The chain uses TRBV6-1 and TRBJ1-1; weak D call: TRBD1 (5 bases). Germline assignment: CDR1 MNHNS and CDR2 SASEGT. The ends were cut back, 10 bases at V and 2 bases at J, with 17 bases in the middle. This CDR3 spans 14 amino acids. The CDR3 region is CAISVGAINTEAFF. In nucleotides, the CDR3 is TGTGCCATCAGCGTCGGGGCTATAAACACTGAAGCTTTCTTT.

This clonotype was detected once. Germline and junction disagree at one end, which may indicate a read error. V gene TRBV4-3 combines with J gene TRBJ2-7; 8 bases fit TRBD1. The V gene's germline CDR1 is LGHNA and CDR2 YSLEER. There are 15 residues in the CDR3. The CDR3 loop is CARSQDWAGGYEKYF. As DNA, the CDR3 is TGCGCCAGGAGCCAAGATTGGGCAGGGGGCTACGAGAAGTACTTC.

With respect to this clonotype: The junction shows a germline mismatch at one end, possibly a read error. This sequence joins TRBV28 and TRBJ2-1; D perhaps matches TRBD1 (6 bases). Germline V lookup: CDR1 MDHEN, CDR2 SYDVKM. The CDR3 is 14 amino acids. The CDR3 is CASSCVDRYNEQFF. The CDR3 DNA is TGCGCCAGCAGTTGCGTGGACAGATACAATGAGCAGTTCTTC.

Regarding this clonotype: The conserved phenylalanine or tryptophan normally closing the CDR3 is absent here, so this likely arose from a read error. The CDR3 nucleotides are TGTGCCAACAGTTACAGACAGGCCAACTCCTACGAGCAGTACTTG. Protein: CANSYRQANSYEQYL. The chain carries TRBV6-2 or TRBV6-3 and TRBJ2-7; tentative D call: TRBD1 (6 bases). CDR3 length: 15 amino acids. CDR1 MNHEY and CDR2 SVGEGT come from the germline V gene.

This clonotype occurred a few times. The gene calls are TRBV10-2 and TRBJ2-1; D is undetermined. The CDR3 has 15 amino acids. Germline V gene data show CDR1 as WSHSY and CDR2 as SAAADI. V dropped 9 bases and J dropped 8 bases, with 23 bases sitting between them. CDR3 sequence reads: CASRSLEPSSHEQFF. CDR3 DNA sequence: TGCGCCAGTAGGTCCCTGGAACCCTCTTCTCATGAGCAGTTCTTC.

The chain employs TRBV5-6 and TRBJ1-2, with TRBD1 identical over 7 bases. The CDR3 length is 16 residues. The germline CDR1 and CDR2 sequences are SGHDT and YYEEEE. V lost 4 bases, J lost 4 bases, and 13 bases stayed unmatched. CDR3 nucleotide sequence: TGTGCCAGCAGCACAGACAGGGAGGTAGGGGGCTATGGCTACACCTTC. Translation: CASSTDREVGGYGYTF. Variable domain in full (rest from reference TRBV5-6 and TRBJ1-2): DAGVTQSPTHLIKTRGQQVTLRCSPKSGHDTVSWYQQALGQGPQFIFQYYEEEERQRGNFPDRFSGHQFPNYSSELNVNALLLGDSALYLCASSTDREVGGYGYTFGSGTRLTVV.

This rearrangement joins TRBV29-1 to TRBJ2-3; D possibly corresponds to TRBD1 (7 bases). Germline CDR1 SQVTM, CDR2 ANQGSEA. The CDR3 has 17 residues. V dropped 8 bases and J dropped 0 bases, with 24 bases sitting between them. CDR3: CSLLPYVTGRSTDTQYF. CDR3 bases: TGCAGCTTACTCCCATATGTGACAGGGAGGAGCACAGATACGCAGTATTTT.

This chain connects TRBV12-3 or TRBV12-4 to TRBJ1-2, with D possibly matching TRBD1 (5 bases). The ends were cut back, 2 bases at V and 9 bases at J, with 19 bases in the middle. This CDR3 is 15 amino acids long. The CDR3 DNA reads as TGTGCCAGCAGTTTATTGACAGAGTTTGGTTATAGCTACACCTTC. The encoded protein is CASSLLTEFGYSYTF.

This clonotype was observed at least ten times. V gene TRBV12-3 or TRBV12-4 combines with J gene TRBJ2-7, with a possible D match to TRBD1 (6 bases). V lost 6 bases, J lost 2 bases, and 14 bases lay in between. The CDR3 length is 14 residues. CDR3 nucleotides: TGTGCCAGCAGCCTTACCGGGACAACCTACGAGCAGTACTTC. This sequence encodes CASSLTGTTYEQYF.

This chain uses TRBV20-1 with TRBJ2-1, with D unclear. V dropped 3 bases and J dropped 4 bases, with 13 bases sitting between them. The CDR3 consists of 14 residues. Germline values: CDR1 DFQATT, CDR2 SNEGSKA (reference sequence). This CDR3 is CSASRQALYNEQFF. For the CDR3, the DNA is TGCAGTGCTAGTCGGCAGGCCTTATACAATGAGCAGTTCTTC.

Points on this clonotype: A junction boundary mismatches the germline segment, possibly from a read error. The CDR3 nucleotides read TGTGCTAGCAGCCAACGGCGTCAACGGTACACTGAAGCTTTCTTT. Protein sequence: CASSQRRQRYTEAFF. V is TRBV4-2 and J is TRBJ1-1; no definite D call. CDR3 length equals 15 residues. Germline V gene lookup returns CDR1 LGHNA and CDR2 YNFKEQ.

This clonotype was counted only a few times. This may come from a read error, since a much larger clone is one base off. The chain has TRBV9 and TRBJ2-3, with TRBD2 matching over 7 bases. The CDR3 sequence is 16 residues long. Germline CDR1 and CDR2: SGDLS and YYNGEE. This CDR3 is CVSSGRAGPSTDTQYF. DNA of the CDR3: TGTGTCAGCAGCGGACGAGCGGGACCTAGCACAGATACGCAGTATTTT. Supplemented by reference TRBV9 and TRBJ2-3, the full variable domain reads DSGVTQTPKHLITATGQRVTLRCSPRSGDLSVYWYQQSLDQGLQFLIQYYNGEERAKGNILERFSAQQFPDLHSELNLSSLELGDSALYFCVSSGRAGPSTDTQYFGPGTRLTVL.

As to this clonotype: The junction departs from the called germline gene at one end, perhaps through a read error. The chain recombines TRBV11-2 with TRBJ2-2, with D possibly being TRBD1 or TRBD2 (5 bases each). The CDR3 loop spans 16 amino acids. Per germline, CDR1 SGHAT and CDR2 FQNNGV. As DNA, the CDR3 is TGTGCCAGCAGCCTAGTGGGCAAAGGGGTTGCCGGGGAACTGTTTTTT. Amino acid sequence: CASSLVGKGVAGELFF.

A remark on this clonotype: An end of the junction differs from the germline gene, which may be a read error. The V gene is TRBV6-5, the J gene TRBJ2-1; TRBD1 might be the D (6 bases). Germline-derived CDR1 and CDR2 are MNHEY and SVGAGI. There are 16 residues in the CDR3. The CDR3 spells CVSSYVGRRGGNEQFF. CDR3 in DNA: TGTGTCAGCAGTTATGTCGGCAGGAGAGGGGGCAATGAGCAGTTCTTC.

The V call is TRBV6-1, the J call TRBJ2-5, with 9 bases fitting TRBD2. Trimming removed 6 bases from V and 6 bases from J; junction bases left unmatched: 14. There are 16 residues in the CDR3. CDR1 MNHNS and CDR2 SASEGT come from the germline V gene. The CDR3 sequence is CASRDGGASGKKTQYF. The CDR3 coding sequence is TGTGCCAGCAGGGATGGGGGGGCTAGCGGGAAGAAGACCCAGTACTTC.

The V call is TRBV6-5, the J call TRBJ2-1, with D tentatively TRBD1 or TRBD2 (5 bases each). The length of the CDR3 is 16 residues. The V and J ends lost 5 bases and 4 bases respectively, with 18 bases between them. Germline CDR1 is MNHEY and CDR2 is SVGAGI. CDR3 DNA: TGTGCCAGCAGTAACGGCGGAACTAGGGGATACAATGAGCAGTTCTTC. This translates into CASSNGGTRGYNEQFF.

This clonotype was recorded many times. The chain combines TRBV28 with TRBJ1-4; 9 nucleotides align to TRBD1. The CDR3 has 13 residues. The germline V gene encodes CDR1 MDHEN and CDR2 SYDVKM. Trimming at V came to 10 bases and at J to 8 bases, leaving 8 bases not matched to a gene. CDR3 sequence: CAIPDRGSEKLFF. CDR3 nucleotide sequence: TGTGCCATCCCGGACAGGGGCAGCGAAAAACTGTTTTTT.